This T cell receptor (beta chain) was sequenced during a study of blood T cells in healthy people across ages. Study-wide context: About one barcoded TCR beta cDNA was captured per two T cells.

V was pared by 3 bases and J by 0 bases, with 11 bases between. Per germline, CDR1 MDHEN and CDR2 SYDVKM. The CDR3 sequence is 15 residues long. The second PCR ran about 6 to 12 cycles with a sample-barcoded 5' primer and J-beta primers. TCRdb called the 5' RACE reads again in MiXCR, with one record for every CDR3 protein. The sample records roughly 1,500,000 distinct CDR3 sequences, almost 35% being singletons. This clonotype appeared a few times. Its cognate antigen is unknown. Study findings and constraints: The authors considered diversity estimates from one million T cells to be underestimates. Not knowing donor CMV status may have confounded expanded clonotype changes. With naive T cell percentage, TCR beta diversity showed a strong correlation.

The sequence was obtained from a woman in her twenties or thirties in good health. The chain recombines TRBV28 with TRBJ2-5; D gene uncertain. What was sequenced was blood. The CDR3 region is CASSFRGRNQETQYF. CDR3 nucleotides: TGTGCCAGCAGTTTTAGAGGACGCAACCAAGAGACCCAGTACTTC.